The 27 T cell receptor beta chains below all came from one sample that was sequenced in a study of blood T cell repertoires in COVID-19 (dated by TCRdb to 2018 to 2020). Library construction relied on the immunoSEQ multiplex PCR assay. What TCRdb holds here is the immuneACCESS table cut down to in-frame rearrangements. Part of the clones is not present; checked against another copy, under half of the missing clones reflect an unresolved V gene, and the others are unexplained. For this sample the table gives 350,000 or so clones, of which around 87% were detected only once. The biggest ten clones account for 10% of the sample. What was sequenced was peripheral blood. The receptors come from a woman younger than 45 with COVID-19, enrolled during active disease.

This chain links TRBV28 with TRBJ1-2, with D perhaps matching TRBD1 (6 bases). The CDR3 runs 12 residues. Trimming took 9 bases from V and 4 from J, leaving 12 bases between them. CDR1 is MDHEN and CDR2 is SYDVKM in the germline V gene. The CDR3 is CASKGQLYGYTF. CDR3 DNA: TGTGCCAGTAAAGGACAGCTCTATGGCTACACCTTC.

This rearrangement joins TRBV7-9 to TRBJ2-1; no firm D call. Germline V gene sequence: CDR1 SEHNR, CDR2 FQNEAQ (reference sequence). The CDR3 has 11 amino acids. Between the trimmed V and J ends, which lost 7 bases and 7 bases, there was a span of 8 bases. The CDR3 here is CASTQRNEQFF. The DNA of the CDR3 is TGTGCCAGCACCCAGCGAAATGAGCAGTTCTTC.

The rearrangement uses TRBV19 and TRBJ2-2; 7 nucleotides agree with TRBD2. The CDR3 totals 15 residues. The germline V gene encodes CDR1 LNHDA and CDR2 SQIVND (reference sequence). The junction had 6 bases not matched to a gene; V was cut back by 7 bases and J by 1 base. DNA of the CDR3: TGTGCCAGTAAATGGGAGGGCCAGAACACCGGGGAGCTGTTTTTT. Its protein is CASKWEGQNTGELFF.

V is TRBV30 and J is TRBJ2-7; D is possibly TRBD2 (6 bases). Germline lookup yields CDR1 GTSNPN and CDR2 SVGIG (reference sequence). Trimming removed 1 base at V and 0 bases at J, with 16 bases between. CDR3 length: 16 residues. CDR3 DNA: TGTGCCTGGAGTGCCCTAATGGCGGGGCTCTCCTACGAGCAGTACTTC. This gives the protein CAWSALMAGLSYEQYF.

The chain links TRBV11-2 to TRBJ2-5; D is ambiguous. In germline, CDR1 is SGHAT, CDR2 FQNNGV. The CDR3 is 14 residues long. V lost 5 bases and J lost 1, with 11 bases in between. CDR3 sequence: CASSPVGGQETQYF. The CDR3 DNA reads TGTGCCAGCAGCCCAGTTGGCGGCCAAGAGACCCAGTACTTC. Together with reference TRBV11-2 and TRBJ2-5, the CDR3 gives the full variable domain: EAGVAQSPRYKIIEKRQSVAFWCNPISGHATLYWYQQILGQGPKLLIQFQNNGVVDDSQLPKDRFSAERLKGVDSTLKIQPAKLEDSAVYLCASSPVGGQETQYFGPGTRLLVL.

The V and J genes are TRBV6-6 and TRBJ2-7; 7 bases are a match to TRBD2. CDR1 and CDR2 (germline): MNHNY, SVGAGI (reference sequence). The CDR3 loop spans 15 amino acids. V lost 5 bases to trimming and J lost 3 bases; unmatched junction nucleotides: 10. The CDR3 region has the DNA TGTGCCAGCAGTCCCCATGCGGGAGAAGGCTACGAGCAGTACTTC. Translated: CASSPHAGEGYEQYF.

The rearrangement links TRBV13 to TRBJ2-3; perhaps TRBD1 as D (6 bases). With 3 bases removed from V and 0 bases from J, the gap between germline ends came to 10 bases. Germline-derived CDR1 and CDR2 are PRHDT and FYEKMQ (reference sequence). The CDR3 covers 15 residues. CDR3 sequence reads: CASSFTGPSTDTQYF. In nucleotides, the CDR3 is TGTGCCAGCAGCTTTACAGGGCCGAGCACAGATACGCAGTATTTT.

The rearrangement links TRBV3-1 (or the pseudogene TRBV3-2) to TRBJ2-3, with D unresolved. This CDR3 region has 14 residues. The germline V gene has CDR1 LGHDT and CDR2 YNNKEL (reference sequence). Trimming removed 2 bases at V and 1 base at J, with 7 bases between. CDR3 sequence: CASSQNSRTDTQYF. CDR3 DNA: TGTGCCAGCAGCCAAAACTCCCGCACAGATACGCAGTATTTT.

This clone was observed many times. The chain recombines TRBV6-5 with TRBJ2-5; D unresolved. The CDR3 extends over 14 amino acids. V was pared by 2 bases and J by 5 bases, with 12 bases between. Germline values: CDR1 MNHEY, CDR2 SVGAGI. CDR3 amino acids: CASSYAPGAETQYF. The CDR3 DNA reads TGTGCCAGCAGTTACGCTCCAGGCGCCGAGACCCAGTACTTC.

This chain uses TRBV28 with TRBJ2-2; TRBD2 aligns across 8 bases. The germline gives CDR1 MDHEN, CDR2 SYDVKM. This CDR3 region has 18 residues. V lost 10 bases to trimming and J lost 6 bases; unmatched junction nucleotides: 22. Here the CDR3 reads CAIRAGGVGGIGSGELFF. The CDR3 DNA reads TGTGCCATCCGCGCGGGAGGAGTTGGAGGGATTGGGTCCGGGGAGCTGTTTTTT.

The CDR3 here is CASSKEAGTGSNQPQHF. Written as DNA, the CDR3 is TGTGCCAGTAGTAAGGAAGCGGGGACAGGGAGCAATCAGCCCCAGCATTTT. The rearrangement joins TRBV19 to TRBJ1-5, with 9 bases fitting TRBD1. The CDR3 consists of 17 residues. The germline V gene has CDR1 LNHDA and CDR2 SQIVND (reference sequence). V shed 4 bases and J 1 base; nucleotides not matched to a gene: 8.

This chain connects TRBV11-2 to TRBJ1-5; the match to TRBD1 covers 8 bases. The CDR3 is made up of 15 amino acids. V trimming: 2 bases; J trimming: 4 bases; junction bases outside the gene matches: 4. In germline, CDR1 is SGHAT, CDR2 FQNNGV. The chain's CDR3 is CASSLSTGGNQPQHF. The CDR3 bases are TGTGCCAGCAGCTTAAGTACAGGGGGGAATCAGCCCCAGCATTTT.

As DNA, the CDR3 is TGTGCCAGCAGCCCCGGAGGTGGACAGCCCCAGCATTTT. This gives the protein CASSPGGGQPQHF. The chain links TRBV5-6 to TRBJ1-5; D unresolved. Between the trimmed V and J ends, which lost 4 bases and 7 bases, there was a span of 12 bases. The CDR3 has 13 residues. The germline gives CDR1 SGHDT, CDR2 YYEEEE. Full variable domain (remainder filled in from reference TRBV5-6 and TRBJ1-5): DAGVTQSPTHLIKTRGQQVTLRCSPKSGHDTVSWYQQALGQGPQFIFQYYEEEERQRGNFPDRFSGHQFPNYSSELNVNALLLGDSALYLCASSPGGGQPQHFGDGTRLSIL.

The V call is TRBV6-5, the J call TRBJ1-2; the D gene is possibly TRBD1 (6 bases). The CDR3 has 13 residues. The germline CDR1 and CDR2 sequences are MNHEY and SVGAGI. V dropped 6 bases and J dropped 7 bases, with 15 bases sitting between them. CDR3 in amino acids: CASRTKGGGGYTF. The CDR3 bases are TGTGCCAGCAGGACCAAGGGAGGGGGTGGCTACACCTTC.

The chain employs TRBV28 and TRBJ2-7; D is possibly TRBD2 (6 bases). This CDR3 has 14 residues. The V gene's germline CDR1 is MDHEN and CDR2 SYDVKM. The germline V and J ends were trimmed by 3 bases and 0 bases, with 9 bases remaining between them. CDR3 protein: CASSLVGSSYEQYF. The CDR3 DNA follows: TGTGCCAGCAGTTTGGTCGGGAGCTCCTACGAGCAGTACTTC.

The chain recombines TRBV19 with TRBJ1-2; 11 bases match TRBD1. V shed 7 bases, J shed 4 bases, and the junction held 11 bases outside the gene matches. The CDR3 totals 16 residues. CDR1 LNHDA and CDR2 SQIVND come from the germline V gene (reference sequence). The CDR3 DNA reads TGTGCCAGTAATCCGAAGGTCGGACAGGGGGCCTATGGCTACACCTTC. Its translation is CASNPKVGQGAYGYTF.

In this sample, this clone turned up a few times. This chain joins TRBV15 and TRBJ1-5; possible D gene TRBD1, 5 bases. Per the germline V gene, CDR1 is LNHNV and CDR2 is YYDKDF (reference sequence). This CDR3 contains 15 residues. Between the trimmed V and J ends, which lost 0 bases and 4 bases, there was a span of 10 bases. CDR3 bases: TGTGCCACCAGCAGAGATCGGGGGGAAAATCAGCCCCAGCATTTT. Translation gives CATSRDRGENQPQHF.

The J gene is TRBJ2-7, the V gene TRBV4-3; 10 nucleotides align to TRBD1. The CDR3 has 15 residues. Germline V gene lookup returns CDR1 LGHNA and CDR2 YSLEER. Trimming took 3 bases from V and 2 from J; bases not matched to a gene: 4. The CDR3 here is CASSHGTGDTYEQYF. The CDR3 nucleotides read TGCGCCAGCAGCCATGGGACAGGGGACACCTACGAGCAGTACTTC.

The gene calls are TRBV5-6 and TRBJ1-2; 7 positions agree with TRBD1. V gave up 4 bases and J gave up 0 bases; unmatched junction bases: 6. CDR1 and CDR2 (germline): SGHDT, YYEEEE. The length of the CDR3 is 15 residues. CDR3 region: CASSGDRDSNYGYTF. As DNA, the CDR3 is TGTGCCAGCAGCGGAGACAGGGACTCTAACTATGGCTACACCTTC.

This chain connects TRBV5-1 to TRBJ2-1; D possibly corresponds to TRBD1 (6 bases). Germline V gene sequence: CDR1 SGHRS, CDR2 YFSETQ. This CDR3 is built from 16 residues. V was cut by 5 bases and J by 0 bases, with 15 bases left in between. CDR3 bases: TGCGCCAGCAGTCTTACAGGGCTGAGCTCCTACAATGAGCAGTTCTTC. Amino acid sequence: CASSLTGLSSYNEQFF.

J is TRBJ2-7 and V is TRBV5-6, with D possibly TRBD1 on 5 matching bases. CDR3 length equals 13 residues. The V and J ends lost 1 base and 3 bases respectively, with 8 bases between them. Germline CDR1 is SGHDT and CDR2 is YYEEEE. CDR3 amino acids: CASSLQGLYEQYF. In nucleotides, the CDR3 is TGTGCCAGCAGCTTGCAGGGCCTCTACGAGCAGTACTTC.

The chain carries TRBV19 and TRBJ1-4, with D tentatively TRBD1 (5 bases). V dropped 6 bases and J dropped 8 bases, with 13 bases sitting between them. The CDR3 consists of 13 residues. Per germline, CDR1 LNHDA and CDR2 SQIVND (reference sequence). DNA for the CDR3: TGTGCCAGTAGAATCCAGGGTTCCGAAAAACTGTTTTTT. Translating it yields CASRIQGSEKLFF.

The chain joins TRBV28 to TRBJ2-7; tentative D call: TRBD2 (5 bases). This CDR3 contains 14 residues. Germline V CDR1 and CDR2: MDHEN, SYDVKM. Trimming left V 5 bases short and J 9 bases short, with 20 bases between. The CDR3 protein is CASSPRGGPSRQYF. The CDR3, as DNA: TGTGCCAGCAGTCCCCGGGGTGGCCCATCGAGGCAGTACTTC.

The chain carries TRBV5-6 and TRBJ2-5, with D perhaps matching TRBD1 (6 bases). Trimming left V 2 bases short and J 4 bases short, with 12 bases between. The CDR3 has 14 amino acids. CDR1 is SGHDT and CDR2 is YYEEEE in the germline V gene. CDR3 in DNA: TGTGCCAGCAGCTTCGTCCAGGGGAGAGAGACCCAGTACTTC. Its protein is CASSFVQGRETQYF.

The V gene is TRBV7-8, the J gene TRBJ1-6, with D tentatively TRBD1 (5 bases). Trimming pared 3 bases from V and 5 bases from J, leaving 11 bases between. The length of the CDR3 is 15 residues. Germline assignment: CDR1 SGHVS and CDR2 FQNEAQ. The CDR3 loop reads CASSFQTANNSPLHF. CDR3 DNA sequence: TGTGCCAGCAGCTTTCAGACAGCGAATAATTCACCCCTCCACTTT.

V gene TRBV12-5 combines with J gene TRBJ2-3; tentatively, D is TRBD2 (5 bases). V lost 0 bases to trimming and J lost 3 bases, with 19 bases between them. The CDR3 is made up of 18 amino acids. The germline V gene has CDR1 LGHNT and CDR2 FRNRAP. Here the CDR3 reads CASGLVPDGELGTDTQYF. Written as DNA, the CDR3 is TGTGCTAGTGGTTTGGTACCGGATGGGGAGCTGGGTACAGATACGCAGTATTTT.

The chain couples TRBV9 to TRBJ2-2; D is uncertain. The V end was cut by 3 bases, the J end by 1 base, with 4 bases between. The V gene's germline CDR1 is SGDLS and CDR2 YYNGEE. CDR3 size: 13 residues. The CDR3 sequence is CASSGQNTGELFF. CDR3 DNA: TGTGCCAGCAGCGGACAGAACACCGGGGAGCTGTTTTTT. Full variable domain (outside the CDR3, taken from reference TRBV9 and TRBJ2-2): DSGVTQTPKHLITATGQRVTLRCSPRSGDLSVYWYQQSLDQGLQFLIQYYNGEERAKGNILERFSAQQFPDLHSELNLSSLELGDSALYFCASSGQNTGELFFGEGSRLTVL.